Sequencing of this TCR beta chain was carried out in a study of kidney transplant recipient with SARS-CoV-2 infection (dated by TCRdb to the early 2020s). Taken from cysteine to phenylalanine, the CDR3 has 16 residues. Left in the record is the CDR3 DNA by itself, 48 bases read in frame from the first base. The V end loses 6 bases and the J end loses 4 bases, and a stretch of 21 bases separates them. The meaning of the sample's time point label: pre-pandemic baseline sample and day 111 after first positive SARS-CoV-2 test. This clonotype was detected many times. Its cognate antigen has yet to be identified. No base qualities exist here, and no much larger clone lies one base off it. Sequencer: Illumina MiSeq. Profiling of the peripheral T cell repertoire targeted human TCRbeta genes. In the authors' own workflow: Beta-binomial modelling was used to test for differences in clonotype abundance while accounting for variability over time. Expanded clonotypes were screened against the ImmuneCODE reference database of SARS-CoV-2-associated TCRs and were mapped to viral genome regions. Additional repertoire analyses were carried out for TRBV gene usage, CDR3 length, CDR3 amino acid overlap between time points, clonotype abundance distributions and Jaccard similarity. TCRdb reworked the public reads: Q25 trimming with fastp, MiXCR clone assembly, productive beta chains retained. One record per CDR3 amino acid sequence lists the most common genes and DNA. TCRdb, not the authors, supplied the V and J calls. The sample table records under 300,000 distinct CDR3 sequences; 25% to 35% of these occur just once. The ten most abundant clones make up almost 7.5% of the sample.

The receptor was isolated from a male patient between 25 and 39 years old who had COVID-19 and was a kidney transplant recipient. After transplantation, some T cells may belong to the graft donor instead of the recipient. The sequenced sample was a blood sample, obtained at baseline and on day 111 from a kidney transplant recipient. The chain joins TRBV12-3 or TRBV12-4 to TRBJ1-2, with a weak D call of TRBD1 (5 bases match). The CDR3 reads as follows: CASSPGWEGLAYGYTF. The DNA sequence is given as TGTGCCAGCAGCCCAGGGTGGGAGGGGTTGGCCTATGGCTACACCTTC.